This TCR beta chain was observed in a study of cytomegalovirus exposure and HLA in healthy donors. For this clone: Its antigen is still unknown.

The PCR used 60 Vbeta and 13 Jbeta primers. Sequencing used immunoSEQ multiplex PCR; TCRdb keeps in-frame clones, though not all of them. The data contain fewer than 200,000 clones, about four fifths of them seen just once; the ten biggest clones take up 1.6%. The junction had 6 bases not matched to a gene; V was cut back by 6 bases and J by 1 base. The V gene's germline CDR1 is SGHKS and CDR2 YYEKEE (reference sequence). This CDR3 has 15 residues. Study outcomes and limitations: As a later analysis showed, a missense DCLRE1C variant was linked to trimming of TCR beta V- and J-genes. When presence/absence was analysed, sequencing depth was taken to be roughly uniform across donors. HLA restriction was apparent for most CMV-associated TCR beta chains in a later analysis. Later work showed greater clonal expansion in HLA-associated TCR beta chains than in equally common others.

Sequencing was carried out using PBMCs. The chain is built from TRBV5-5 and TRBJ2-7; 11 nucleotides match TRBD2. The receptor was derived from a man aged 50-59 years in good health and CMV-seronegative. DNA of the CDR3: TGTGCCAGCAACTTAGGACTAGCGGGTTCCTACGAGCAGTACTTC. Its protein product is CASNLGLAGSYEQYF.